This T cell receptor (beta chain) was found in a study of radiotherapy plus CTLA-4 blockade in lung cancer. Study-level information: Of the patients, roughly 20% showed objective responses and under 40% attained disease control.

On this clone: The antigen remains undetermined.

Profiling relied on immunoSEQ multiplex PCR, and the TCRdb table lists in-frame clones only, not all of them. Of just under 60,000 clones listed, approximately 67% are singletons. Germline V CDR1 and CDR2: SGHRS, YFSETQ. The CDR3 contains 13 residues. Trimming left V 1 base short and J 6 bases short, with 8 bases between. General study results and limits: Clones of tumor-derived TCRs expanded in blood after radiotherapy plus ipilimumab. Early blood T cell clone changes and increased post-radiation serum interferon-beta were reportedly the strongest response predictors.

The chain combines TRBV5-1 with TRBJ2-1; D is unresolved. The source material was peripheral blood, sampled from a patient treated with radiotherapy plus ipilimumab. The TCR comes from a human donor with non-small cell lung cancer whose response to radiotherapy plus ipilimumab could not be evaluated. CDR3 in DNA: TGCGCCAGCAGCTTGAACACAGCCAATGAGCAGTTCTTC. Protein: CASSLNTANEQFF.